These 20 T cell receptor beta chains came from one sample sequenced in a study of naive and memory T cell subsets. Study-wide results and limits: Possibly reflecting memory cells re-expressing CD45RA, a few larger clonotypes occurred in naive repertoires, especially CD8.

These receptors' targets are unknown. The beta constant-region primer was an equimolar mix of two oligonucleotides covering TRBC1 and TRBC2. Nested alpha and beta constant-region primers with the SP2 primer drove four PCR rounds on ligated cDNA. TCRdb re-analysed the UMI-ligation and nested PCR reads in MiXCR, keeping a single row per CDR3 protein. The profile shows some 82,000 distinct CDR3 sequences, about 11% of them singletons. The specimen was naive CD4+ T cells from blood. Receptor source: a human donor in good health.

The V call is TRBV28, the J call TRBJ1-5; D not resolved. This CDR3 comprises 14 residues. V gave up 3 bases and J gave up 4 bases, with 10 bases separating them. Germline CDR1 is MDHEN and CDR2 is SYDVKM. The CDR3: CASSLYEGNQPQHF. For the CDR3, the DNA is TGTGCCAGCAGTTTGTATGAAGGGAATCAGCCCCAGCATTTT. Combining the CDR3 with reference TRBV28 and TRBJ1-5 gives the whole variable domain DVKVTQSSRYLVKRTGEKVFLECVQDMDHENMFWYRQDPGLGLRLIYFSYDVKMKEKGDIPEGYSVSREKKERFSLILESASTNQTSMYLCASSLYEGNQPQHFGDGTRLSIL.

The chain joins TRBV11-2 to TRBJ2-1, with 8 bases fitting TRBD1. Germline CDR1 SGHAT, CDR2 FQNNGV. The CDR3 sequence is 17 residues long. The ends lost 4 bases at V and 6 bases at J; junction bases unmatched: 14. DNA for the CDR3: TGTGCCAGCAGCTGGGACCCTAGCACAGGGGGTTTCAATGAGCAGTTCTTC. Protein sequence: CASSWDPSTGGFNEQFF.

This chain uses TRBV27 with TRBJ1-5, with D possibly matching TRBD1 (5 bases). The CDR3 spans 14 residues. Trimming pared 2 bases from V and 6 bases from J, leaving 11 bases between. Germline assignment: CDR1 MNHEY and CDR2 SMNVEV (reference sequence). As DNA, the CDR3 is TGTGCCAGCAGTTTAGAAAGGGGCACTCAGCCCCAGCATTTT. Residues: CASSLERGTQPQHF.

CDR3: CSVEDYPRQGAGLNTEAFF. Written as DNA, the CDR3 is TGCAGCGTTGAAGATTACCCCCGCCAGGGGGCTGGATTGAACACTGAAGCTTTCTTT. The rearrangement joins TRBV29-1 to TRBJ1-1; the match to TRBD1 covers 8 bases. CDR3 length equals 19 residues. J gave up 0 bases and V 0 bases, and 15 bases lay outside the gene matches. The germline V gene has CDR1 SQVTM and CDR2 ANQGSEA.

In its sample, this clonotype was seen a few times. The CDR3: CASSLVKSSGGGYNEQFF. For the CDR3, the DNA is TGTGCCAGCAGCTTAGTCAAGAGTAGCGGGGGGGGGTACAATGAGCAGTTCTTC. The chain couples TRBV7-2 to TRBJ2-1; 11 nucleotides agree with TRBD2. CDR1 is SGHTA, CDR2 FQGNSA, per germline. The CDR3 covers 18 residues. The trim removed 1 base at V and 4 bases at J, leaving 9 bases unmatched.

This clonotype appeared a few times. The chain carries TRBV6-1 and TRBJ2-2; no firm D call. Trimming took 8 bases from V and 6 from J, leaving 28 bases between them. There are 18 residues in the CDR3. CDR1 and CDR2 from the germline V gene are MNHNS and SASEGT. DNA of the CDR3: TGTGCCAGCCGGACGGAATACCACGGGCCAACCTACTCCGGGGAGCTGTTTTTT. Translation: CASRTEYHGPTYSGELFF.

The DNA for the CDR3 is TGTGCCAGCAGCCAAGTGTCTGGTGGCTACACCTTC. This encodes CASSQVSGGYTF. V usage is TRBV4-2 and J usage is TRBJ1-2; no clear D. Germline V lookup: CDR1 LGHNA, CDR2 YNFKEQ. This CDR3 comprises 12 residues. Trimming removed 1 base from V and 7 bases from J, with 7 bases in between.

V usage is TRBV4-3 and J usage is TRBJ1-5, with D unclear. V was clipped by 1 base and J by 8 bases, with 9 bases between them. Germline CDR1 is LGHNA and CDR2 is YSLEER. This CDR3 is 13 amino acids long. As DNA, the CDR3 is TGCGCCAGCAGCCAAGTTCCTGGAAAGCCCCAGCATTTT. Protein: CASSQVPGKPQHF.

This clonotype was found many times. The chain couples TRBV20-1 to TRBJ2-1; 8 bases are a match to TRBD2. This CDR3 spans 14 amino acids. CDR1 is DFQATT and CDR2 is SNEGSKA in the germline V gene (reference sequence). The trim removed 6 bases at V and 8 bases at J, leaving 12 bases unmatched. The DNA of the CDR3 is TGCAGTGCCCACCCACTAGCGGCCTCGGATGAGCAGTTCTTC. Encoded protein: CSAHPLAASDEQFF.

This clonotype showed up many times. The genes are TRBV7-2 and TRBJ2-3; D not resolved. Germline V CDR1 and CDR2: SGHTA, FQGNSA. V lost 5 bases, J lost 2 bases, and 14 bases lay in between. This CDR3 region has 15 residues. Here the CDR3 reads CASSAQHLLTDTQYF. The CDR3, as DNA: TGTGCCAGCAGCGCCCAGCACTTGCTCACAGATACGCAGTATTTT.

As regards this clonotype: One end of the junction does not line up with germline, which may come from a read error. This chain links TRBV7-2 with TRBJ1-4; a possible D gene is TRBD1 (6 bases). This CDR3 has 16 residues. The germline V gene encodes CDR1 SGHTA and CDR2 FQGNSA. CDR3: CATSLGPPPGDEKLFF. The CDR3 DNA reads as TGTGCCACCAGCTTAGGCCCGCCCCCAGGGGATGAAAAACTGTTTTTT.

This chain joins TRBV2 and TRBJ2-7; D is uncertain. Between the trimmed V and J ends, which lost 4 bases and 3 bases, there was a span of 13 bases. The CDR3 runs to 14 residues. Germline CDR1 SNHLY, CDR2 FYNNEI. CDR3 protein: CASSVDELYYEQYF. CDR3 bases: TGTGCCAGCAGTGTGGACGAATTGTACTACGAGCAGTACTTC.

This clonotype was counted a few times. Compared with germline, one end of the junction differs, possibly owing to a read error. The chain recombines TRBV12-3 or TRBV12-4 with TRBJ1-2, with 11 positions matching TRBD1. This CDR3 has 15 amino acids. In DNA, the CDR3 is TGTGCCAGCAGCTTAAGGACAGGGGGCCGTCGATTTTCTGGCTTC. Residues: CASSLRTGGRRFSGF.

This clonotype was detected only a few times. The V call is TRBV6-2 or TRBV6-3, the J call TRBJ1-2, with no clear D. Trimming removed 2 bases from V and 8 bases from J, with 12 bases in between. Germline V gene lookup returns CDR1 MNHEY and CDR2 SVGEGT. The CDR3 length is 13 residues. CDR3 sequence reads: CASSYAGQGGYTF. The CDR3 DNA reads TGTGCCAGCAGTTACGCTGGGCAAGGCGGCTACACCTTC.

This clonotype was observed a handful of times. The J gene is TRBJ1-1, the V gene TRBV27; TRBD1 might be the D (5 bases). Trimming shortened V by 5 bases and J by 2 bases, and 12 bases separated the two germline ends. From germline, CDR1 is MNHEY and CDR2 SMNVEV (reference sequence). The CDR3 consists of 14 residues. CDR3 in amino acids: CASSITRGNTEAFF. The CDR3 coding sequence is TGTGCCAGCAGTATAACACGGGGCAACACTGAAGCTTTCTTT.

This chain uses TRBV7-9 with TRBJ2-7; 7 nucleotides line up with TRBD1. The V gene's germline CDR1 is SEHNR and CDR2 FQNEAQ (reference sequence). This CDR3 has 15 residues. After removal of 5 bases from V and 2 bases from J, the junction contained 9 bases not matched to a gene. CDR3 sequence reads: CASSQITTGTYEQYF. Here the CDR3 DNA reads TGTGCCAGCAGCCAAATAACGACAGGGACCTACGAGCAGTACTTC.

The chain recombines TRBV7-9 with TRBJ2-1; D perhaps matches TRBD2 (6 bases). Germline V lookup: CDR1 SEHNR, CDR2 FQNEAQ (reference sequence). V was pared by 5 bases and J by 8 bases, with 10 bases between. The CDR3 extends over 12 amino acids. CDR3 amino acids: CASSGSGDEQFF. The CDR3 DNA reads TGTGCCAGCAGCGGTTCGGGGGATGAGCAGTTCTTC.

This clonotype has a count of ten or more. The chain carries TRBV18 and TRBJ1-1, with unresolved D. Per germline, CDR1 KGHSH and CDR2 LQKENI. Trimming cost V 3 bases and J 8 bases, with 22 bases left between them. The CDR3 sequence is 16 residues long. The CDR3 nucleotides are TGTGCCAGCTCACCTAACGTCGGACTGAACGAGGGAGAAGCTTTCTTT. This encodes CASSPNVGLNEGEAFF.

The chain recombines TRBV18 with TRBJ2-1, with D uncertain. CDR1 is KGHSH and CDR2 is LQKENI in the germline V gene. The V gene lost 0 bases and the J gene lost 0 bases, with 9 bases spanning the gap. The CDR3 spans 16 residues. The CDR3 DNA reads as TGTGCCAGCTCACCACCTTCTGGTGACTCCTACAATGAGCAGTTCTTC. This translates into CASSPPSGDSYNEQFF.

V is TRBV11-1 and J is TRBJ2-5, with a weak D call TRBD2 (6 bases). CDR1 SGHAT and CDR2 FQDESV come from the germline V gene (reference sequence). Trimming cost V 1 base and J 5 bases, with 14 bases left between them. The CDR3 totals 15 residues. CDR3 protein: CASSLVFGGPETQYF. For the CDR3, the DNA is TGTGCCAGCAGCTTAGTATTTGGAGGGCCGGAGACCCAGTACTTC.